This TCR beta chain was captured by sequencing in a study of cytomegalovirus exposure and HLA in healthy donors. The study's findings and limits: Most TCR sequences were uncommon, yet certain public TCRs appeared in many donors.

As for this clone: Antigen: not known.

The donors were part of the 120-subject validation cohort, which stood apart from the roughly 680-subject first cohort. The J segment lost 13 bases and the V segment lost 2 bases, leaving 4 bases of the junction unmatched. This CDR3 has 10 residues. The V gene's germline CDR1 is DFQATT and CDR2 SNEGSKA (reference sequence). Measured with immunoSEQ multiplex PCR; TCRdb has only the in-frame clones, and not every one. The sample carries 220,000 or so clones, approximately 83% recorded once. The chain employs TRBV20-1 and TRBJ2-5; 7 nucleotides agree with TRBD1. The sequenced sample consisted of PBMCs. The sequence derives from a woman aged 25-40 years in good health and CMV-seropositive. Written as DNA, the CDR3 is TGCAGTGCTAGACACGACAGGGCGTACTTC. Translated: CSARHDRAYF.